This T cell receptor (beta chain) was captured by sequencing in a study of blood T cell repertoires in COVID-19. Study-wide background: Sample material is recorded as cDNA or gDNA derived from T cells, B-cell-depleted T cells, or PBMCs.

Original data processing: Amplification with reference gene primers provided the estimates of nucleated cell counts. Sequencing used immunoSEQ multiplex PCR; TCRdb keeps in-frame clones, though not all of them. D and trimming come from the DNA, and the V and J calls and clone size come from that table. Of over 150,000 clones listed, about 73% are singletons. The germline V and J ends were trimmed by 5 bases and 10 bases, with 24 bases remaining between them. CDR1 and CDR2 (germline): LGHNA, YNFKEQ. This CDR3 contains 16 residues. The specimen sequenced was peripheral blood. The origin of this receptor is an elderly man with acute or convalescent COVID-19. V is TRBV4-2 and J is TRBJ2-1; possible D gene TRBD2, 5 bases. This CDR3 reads CASSLMGDVSREEQFF. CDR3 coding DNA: TGTGCCAGCAGCTTAATGGGAGACGTCTCTAGGGAAGAGCAGTTCTTC.